These 12 T cell receptor beta chains originate from one sample sequenced in a study of regulatory T cells in long-lasting Graves disease. Time point here: newly diagnosed GD, antithyroid drugs for less than 3 months. RNA extracted from PBMCs served as the sequencing template. Arm-PCR with iRepertoire HTBI primers amplified the CDR3 regions for these TCR beta libraries. In TCRdb, the multiplex PCR reads were re-called with MiXCR into one record per CDR3 protein. The sample consists of about 520,000 distinct CDR3 sequences, more than 10% of them appearing once. Another study also made use of these data, one on T cells in Graves' hyperthyroidism and ophthalmopathy.

Source: peripheral blood mononuclear cells (PBMCs), taken at new diagnosis, from a patient treated with antithyroid drugs. Every receptor here comes from a young woman with Graves disease.

At least ten counts were recorded for this clonotype. The chain joins TRBV28 to TRBJ2-3; D is possibly TRBD1 (6 bases). The J call may be mistaken, given a closer DNA end match to TRBJ2-7. Germline loops: CDR1 MDHEN, CDR2 SYDVKM. CDR3 length equals 16 residues. In nucleotides, the CDR3 is TGTGCCAGCAGTCCGAGTCAAGGGGGTTCTAGGTACGAGCAGTACTTC. The encoded protein is CASSPSQGGSRYEQYF.

Only a few counts were recorded for this clonotype. The chain has TRBV6-1 and TRBJ2-4; 13 positions match TRBD2. V lost 6 bases to trimming and J lost 5 bases; unmatched junction nucleotides: 4. The CDR3 is made up of 15 amino acids. In germline, CDR1 is MNHNS, CDR2 SASEGT. As DNA, the CDR3 is TGTGCCAGCAGGGGGACTAGCGGGATAGAAAACATTCAGTACTTC. This gives the protein CASRGTSGIENIQYF.

This clonotype was recorded at least ten times. V gene TRBV29-1 combines with J gene TRBJ2-7; unclear D gene. Trimming shortened V by 5 bases and J by 5 bases, and 10 bases separated the two germline ends. CDR1 is SQVTM and CDR2 is ANQGSEA in the germline V gene. This CDR3 region has 11 residues. Here the CDR3 reads CSVSARDEQYF. CDR3 nucleotide sequence: TGCAGCGTTTCGGCTCGGGACGAGCAGTACTTC.

This clonotype was detected ten times or more. The chain employs TRBV7-9 and TRBJ2-2; TRBD1 aligns across 9 bases. The germline V gene has CDR1 SEHNR and CDR2 FQNEAQ (reference sequence). The CDR3 is 16 amino acids. Trimming took 6 bases from V and 3 from J; bases not matched to a gene: 8. CDR3 in amino acids: CASSLRRDRDTGELFF. Here the CDR3 DNA reads TGTGCCAGCAGTCTACGCCGGGACAGGGACACCGGGGAGCTGTTTTTT.

A remark on this clonotype: Given a much more abundant clone one base away, this may be a read error. The chain carries TRBV6-1 and TRBJ1-6; D might be TRBD1 (5 bases). This CDR3 spans 13 amino acids. Germline V gives CDR1 MNHNS, CDR2 SASEGT. CDR3 nucleotide sequence: TGTACCAGCAGTGGCTGGGGGGGTTCACCCCTCCACTTT. It translates to CTSSGWGGSPLHF.

With regard to this clonotype: A single base separates this from a much larger clone, so it may be a read error. The V call is TRBV28, the J call TRBJ2-1, with D unresolved. This CDR3 is built from 13 residues. Trimming took off 5 bases at V and 5 bases at J, with 10 bases between the two ends. Germline lookup yields CDR1 MDHEN and CDR2 SYDVKM. CDR3 in DNA: TGTGCCAGCAGTGATTGGACGAACAATGAGCAGTTCTTC. This translates into CASSDWTNNEQFF.

V and J are TRBV6-2 or TRBV6-3 and TRBJ2-1, with 11 positions matching TRBD1. There are 15 residues in the CDR3. V was clipped by 2 bases and J by 10 bases; unmatched bases: 7. Germline loops: CDR1 MNHEY, CDR2 SVGEGT. The CDR3 sequence is CASSYGTGGLGEQFF. The CDR3 DNA reads as TGTGCCAGCAGTTACGGGACAGGGGGATTGGGGGAGCAGTTCTTC.

The chain employs TRBV20-1 and TRBJ1-5, with D perhaps TRBD1 (6 bases). The CDR3 runs 12 residues. Trimming removed 6 bases from V and 13 bases from J, with 19 bases in between. Germline assignment: CDR1 DFQATT and CDR2 SNEGSKA (reference sequence). Here the CDR3 DNA reads TGCAGTGCAAAAACCCGGACAGCGCTTCAGCATTTT. Protein product: CSAKTRTALQHF.

This clonotype was recorded at least ten times. The J gene is TRBJ2-1, the V gene TRBV6-1, with 7 positions matching TRBD1. The CDR3 length is 14 residues. V gave up 8 bases and J gave up 2 bases; unmatched junction bases: 6. In germline, CDR1 is MNHNS, CDR2 SASEGT. The CDR3 protein is CASAKRGPYNEQFF. Written as DNA, the CDR3 is TGTGCCAGCGCGAAGAGGGGGCCCTACAATGAGCAGTTCTTC.

This rearrangement joins TRBV28 to TRBJ2-7, with no clear D. This CDR3 spans 12 amino acids. Germline-derived CDR1 and CDR2 are MDHEN and SYDVKM. V was trimmed by 5 bases and J by 2 bases, leaving 7 bases between them. CDR3 bases: TGTGCCAGCAGTCCCGCGGCCTACGAGCAGTACTTC. Its protein product is CASSPAAYEQYF.

The V call is TRBV4-1, the J call TRBJ1-3; TRBD1 matches at 7 bases. This CDR3 contains 15 residues. CDR1 and CDR2 (germline): MGHRA, YSYEKL. V shed 2 bases, J shed 4 bases, and the junction held 5 bases outside the gene matches. DNA of the CDR3: TGCGCCAGCAGCCAACCGACAGGGCGCGGAAACACCATATATTTT. Protein sequence: CASSQPTGRGNTIYF.

This clonotype was counted many times. The J gene is TRBJ1-2, the V gene TRBV11-1; the match to TRBD1 covers 8 bases. Germline CDR1 is SGHAT and CDR2 is FQDESV (reference sequence). V shed 4 bases, J shed 2 bases, and the junction held 3 bases outside the gene matches. The CDR3 has 14 amino acids. CDR3 DNA sequence: TGTGCCAGCAGCTCCAGGGGGCTAAACTATGGCTACACCTTC. Translating gives CASSSRGLNYGYTF.